This passage covers 26 T cell receptor beta chains from one sample sequenced in a study of regulatory T cells in long-lasting Graves disease. Time point meaning: newly diagnosed GD, antithyroid drugs for less than 3 months. RNA extracted from PBMCs served as the sequencing template. Construction of the TCR beta libraries employed iRepertoire HTBI primers in conjunction with Arm-PCR of CDR3 regions. TCRdb used MiXCR to reprocess the multiplex PCR reads, holding one entry per CDR3 protein. The sample lists about 540,000 distinct CDR3 sequences, 13% seen once, with 10% in the top ten. This sample also belongs to another study, concerning T cells in Graves' hyperthyroidism and ophthalmopathy.

The sample here was peripheral blood mononuclear cells (PBMCs), taken at new diagnosis, from a patient treated with antithyroid drugs. The source is a man aged 25-45 years with Graves disease.

Many counts were recorded for this clonotype. V gene TRBV6-2 or TRBV6-3 combines with J gene TRBJ1-1; D perhaps matches TRBD1 (6 bases). Trimming pared 2 bases from V and 2 bases from J, leaving 15 bases between. Germline V gene data show CDR1 as MNHEY and CDR2 as SVGEGT. CDR3 size: 16 residues. As DNA, the CDR3 is TGTGCCAGCAGTTACCCCCAGGGGCGGTCCAACACTGAAGCTTTCTTT. This encodes CASSYPQGRSNTEAFF.

Regarding this clonotype: Possible read error: a much larger clone is one base away. V usage is TRBV7-8 and J usage is TRBJ2-2, with TRBD2 identical over 12 bases. Germline V gene data show CDR1 as SGHVS and CDR2 as FQNEAQ. The CDR3 is 18 amino acids. The CDR3 region has the DNA TGTGCCAGCAGCATGCCGCTAACTAGCGGGGGGTACACCGGGGAGCTGCTTTTT. Protein: CASSMPLTSGGYTGELLF.

Ten or more counts support this clonotype. V usage is TRBV20-1 and J usage is TRBJ2-5; D possibly matches TRBD1 or TRBD2 (5 bases each). CDR1 is DFQATT and CDR2 is SNEGSKA in the germline V gene (reference sequence). The ends were cut back, 5 bases at V and 0 bases at J, with 10 bases in the middle. The CDR3 is 13 amino acids. In nucleotides, the CDR3 is TGCAGTGCTCGGGGCCCCTACCAAGAGACCCAGTACTTC. The encoded protein is CSARGPYQETQYF.

This clonotype appeared a few times. This chain links TRBV4-1 with TRBJ2-7; the D gene is possibly TRBD1 (5 bases). Germline CDR1 MGHRA, CDR2 YSYEKL. Trimming pared 6 bases from V and 3 bases from J, leaving 12 bases between. This CDR3 is built from 13 residues. Written as DNA, the CDR3 is TGCGCCAGCAGGGGCCCAGGGAACTACGAGCAGTACTTC. This sequence encodes CASRGPGNYEQYF.

The chain joins TRBV19 to TRBJ1-5, with TRBD1 matching over 7 bases. CDR3 length equals 15 residues. V was pared by 9 bases and J by 2 bases, with 10 bases of the junction left unmatched. Germline CDR1 LNHDA, CDR2 SQIVND (reference sequence). CDR3 sequence: CASGTVKSGNQPQHF. The DNA of the CDR3 is TGTGCCAGCGGGACAGTTAAATCGGGCAATCAGCCCCAGCATTTT.

On this clonotype itself: Possible read error: a much larger clone is one base away. The V gene is TRBV7-9, the J gene TRBJ2-2, with TRBD1 matching 8 bases. Germline V gene lookup returns CDR1 SEHNR and CDR2 FQNEAQ (reference sequence). Trimming removed 8 bases from V and 6 bases from J; junction bases left unmatched: 11. The CDR3 has 15 amino acids. The CDR3 DNA reads TGTGCCAGCGGCGGCACCCGGACAGGGCCCGGGGAGCTGTTTTTT. This encodes CASGGTRTGPGELFF.

The V and J genes are TRBV29-1 and TRBJ2-3; TRBD1 might be the D (6 bases). Trimming left V 7 bases short and J 3 bases short, with 14 bases between. The CDR3 is made up of 13 amino acids. Germline V lookup: CDR1 SQVTM, CDR2 ANQGSEA. The CDR3 DNA follows: TGCAGCGGGGTGGACAGACGGACAGATACGCAGTATTTT. Encoded protein: CSGVDRRTDTQYF.

The table lists this clonotype with many counts. This chain links TRBV27 with TRBJ1-3, with unresolved D. CDR3 length equals 14 residues. The germline gives CDR1 MNHEY, CDR2 SMNVEV (reference sequence). Trimming took off 6 bases at V and 4 bases at J, with 13 bases between the two ends. This chain's CDR3 is CASRKDGWGNTIYF. CDR3 DNA: TGTGCCAGCAGGAAGGACGGTTGGGGAAACACCATATATTTT.

This clonotype was seen only once. Just one base apart from a much larger clone, this may be a read error. This chain uses TRBV18 with TRBJ1-2; D gene uncertain. V lost 0 bases to trimming and J lost 8 bases, with 16 bases between them. This CDR3 is built from 15 residues. Germline V gene sequence: CDR1 KGHSH, CDR2 LQKENI. CDR3: CASSPPGRKVEGYTF. Written as DNA, the CDR3 is TGTGCCAGCTCACCACCGGGCAGGAAGGTTGAGGGCTACACCTTC. The variable domain in full, completed from reference TRBV18 and TRBJ1-2, reads NAGVMQNPRHLVRRRGQEARLRCSPMKGHSHVYWYRQLPEEGLKFMVYLQKENIIDESGMPKERFSAEFPKEGPSILRIQQVVRGDSAAYFCASSPPGRKVEGYTFGSGTRLTVV.

The table lists this clonotype with many counts. The chain uses TRBV12-3 or TRBV12-4 and TRBJ1-5; TRBD1 aligns across 7 bases. The J segment lost 3 bases and the V segment lost 6 bases, leaving 11 bases of the junction unmatched. The CDR3 is made up of 16 amino acids. The CDR3 is CASSRRQGPFNQPQHF. The CDR3 DNA sequence: TGTGCCAGCAGCCGCCGACAGGGCCCCTTCAATCAGCCCCAGCATTTT.

The J gene is TRBJ2-2, the V gene TRBV14; no clear D gene. This CDR3 has 14 residues. Deletions cut 1 base from V and 3 bases from J, with 6 bases between. Looked up from germline, CDR1 is SGHDN and CDR2 is FVKESK. CDR3 protein: CASSQGAHTGELFF. The DNA for the CDR3 is TGTGCCAGCAGCCAAGGGGCCCACACCGGGGAGCTGTTTTTT.

V and J are TRBV5-1 and TRBJ2-5; 13 bases fit TRBD2. The CDR3 contains 19 residues. The germline CDR1 and CDR2 sequences are SGHRS and YFSETQ. V lost 0 bases and J lost 1; bases outside the gene matches: 9. As DNA, the CDR3 is TGCGCCAGCAGCTTGGCCAGGACTAGCGGGAGCCCGATCCAAGAGACCCAGTACTTC. Encoded protein: CASSLARTSGSPIQETQYF.

The sample holds many counts of this clonotype. The CDR3 spells CASRKDNYGYTF. For the CDR3, the DNA is TGTGCCAGCAGAAAAGATAACTATGGCTACACCTTC. V and J are TRBV6-2 or TRBV6-3 and TRBJ1-2; D is unresolved. Deletions cut 6 bases from V and 1 base from J, with 6 bases between. This CDR3 comprises 12 residues. Germline V gene sequence: CDR1 MNHEY, CDR2 SVGEGT.

The chain has TRBV5-6 and TRBJ2-3; D possibly matches TRBD1 or TRBD2 (5 bases each). V was trimmed by 4 bases and J by 4 bases, leaving 16 bases between them. The CDR3 is 15 amino acids. Germline lookup yields CDR1 SGHDT and CDR2 YYEEEE. The CDR3 bases are TGTGCCAGCAGCCAGGGCCCCGAGAGGGCAGATACGCAGTATTTT. Protein: CASSQGPERADTQYF.

This clonotype was seen repeatedly, ten times or more. The rearrangement uses TRBV7-2 and TRBJ2-7; weak D call: TRBD2 (6 bases). The length of the CDR3 is 16 residues. V was pared by 1 base and J by 2 bases, with 15 bases between. Germline CDR1 reads SGHTA; CDR2 reads FQGNSA. The DNA for the CDR3 is TGTGCCAGCAGCTTAGTGGGGGGACGAATCCCCTACGAGCAGTACTTC. Translation gives CASSLVGGRIPYEQYF.

This clonotype was seen more than once but under ten times. The chain combines TRBV12-3 or TRBV12-4 with TRBJ2-2, with no clear D. This CDR3 has 14 residues. Trimming took off 2 bases at V and 1 base at J, with 5 bases between the two ends. The CDR3 sequence is CASSLQMNTGELFF. As DNA, the CDR3 is TGTGCCAGCAGTTTACAGATGAACACCGGGGAGCTGTTTTTT.

This rearrangement joins TRBV29-1 to TRBJ2-5; TRBD2 might be the D (6 bases). This CDR3 comprises 15 residues. Germline V gene data show CDR1 as SQVTM and CDR2 as ANQGSEA. V gave up 6 bases and J gave up 1 base, with 18 bases separating them. CDR3 in amino acids: CSVPRPGLPQETQYF. The CDR3 region has the DNA TGCAGCGTCCCACGCCCGGGACTGCCCCAAGAGACCCAGTACTTC.

The rearrangement uses TRBV29-1 and TRBJ2-7; maybe TRBD1 (6 bases). Germline V gives CDR1 SQVTM, CDR2 ANQGSEA. CDR3 size: 13 residues. V was pared by 2 bases and J by 4 bases, with 12 bases between. For the CDR3, the DNA is TGCAGCGTTGAATTTGGGCAGGGGTACGAGCAGTACTTC. This sequence encodes CSVEFGQGYEQYF.

This clonotype occurred many times. The V call is TRBV6-2 or TRBV6-3, the J call TRBJ2-7; the D is unclear. The CDR3 covers 14 residues. Germline assignment: CDR1 MNHEY and CDR2 SVGEGT. Trimming stripped 0 bases from V and 3 bases from J, with 9 bases between. The CDR3: CASSYSQPGYEQYF. CDR3 sequence (DNA): TGTGCCAGCAGTTACTCTCAACCAGGCTACGAGCAGTACTTC.

Many counts were recorded for this clonotype. V is TRBV28 and J is TRBJ2-7; the D gene is possibly TRBD1 (5 bases). The CDR3 is made up of 14 amino acids. The V and J ends lost 2 bases and 3 bases respectively, with 11 bases between them. The V gene's germline CDR1 is MDHEN and CDR2 SYDVKM. The CDR3 here is CASSLKKTDYEQYF. The CDR3 DNA reads TGTGCCAGCAGTTTAAAAAAGACAGACTACGAGCAGTACTTC.

This clonotype was seen ten or more times. The chain couples TRBV12-3 or TRBV12-4 to TRBJ1-2; 10 nucleotides line up with TRBD1. There are 17 residues in the CDR3. J was trimmed by 4 bases and V by 5 bases; bases with no gene match: 13. The CDR3 here is CASSPWDRGSGGYGYTF. CDR3 nucleotides: TGTGCCAGCAGTCCCTGGGACAGGGGAAGTGGTGGCTATGGCTACACCTTC.

About this clonotype: A clone one base away is much larger, so this may be a read error. The chain couples TRBV7-9 to TRBJ2-5; 7 bases are a match to TRBD1. CDR1 SEHNR and CDR2 FQNEAQ come from the germline V gene (reference sequence). This CDR3 region has 15 residues. V lost 1 base and J lost 7; bases outside the gene matches: 9. CDR3 region: CASSLVTGVPGTQYF. In DNA form, the CDR3 reads TGTGCCAGCAGCTTAGTCACAGGGGTCCCAGGGACCCAGTACTTC.

This clonotype appeared many times. This sequence joins TRBV20-1 and TRBJ2-7; 13 bases line up with TRBD2. The CDR3 sequence is 15 residues long. Germline values: CDR1 DFQATT, CDR2 SNEGSKA (reference sequence). With 1 base clipped from V and 4 bases from J, the junction kept 4 bases outside the gene matches. This chain's CDR3 is CSARVLTSGRYEQYF. The DNA for the CDR3 is TGCAGTGCTAGAGTTTTGACTAGCGGGAGGTACGAGCAGTACTTC.

In this sample, this clonotype turned up a few times. The chain is built from TRBV6-5 and TRBJ2-3, with TRBD2 matching 8 bases. CDR1 is MNHEY and CDR2 is SVGAGI in the germline V gene. The CDR3 is made up of 14 amino acids. Losses at the gene ends were 2 bases for V and 5 bases for J; bases not matched to a gene: 3. The CDR3 loop is CASSYLLAGDTQYF. In DNA form, the CDR3 reads TGTGCCAGCAGTTACCTGCTAGCGGGAGATACGCAGTATTTT.

This clonotype was observed at least ten times. This sequence joins TRBV28 and TRBJ1-4, with 7 bases lining up with TRBD1. V trimming: 2 bases; J trimming: 8 bases; junction bases outside the gene matches: 8. CDR3 length: 15 amino acids. Germline CDR1 MDHEN, CDR2 SYDVKM. CDR3 amino acids: CASSLIGQVGEKLFF. In nucleotides, the CDR3 is TGTGCCAGCAGTTTAATTGGACAGGTGGGGGAAAAACTGTTTTTT.

This clonotype occurred a few times. The genes are TRBV25-1 and TRBJ2-3, with D uncertain. The V end was cut by 8 bases, the J end by 3 bases, with 12 bases between. The CDR3 is made up of 13 amino acids. Germline V CDR1 and CDR2: MGHDK, SYGVNS. The CDR3 loop reads CASYQVVTDTQYF. The CDR3 DNA reads as TGTGCCAGCTATCAGGTGGTGACAGATACGCAGTATTTT.